The sequence of this T cell receptor beta chain was determined in a study of blood T cell repertoires in COVID-19. Across the study: COVID-19 samples from acute and convalescent phases originated in the United States, Italy and Spain. From T cells, B-cell-depleted T cells, or PBMCs came the material, which was cDNA or gDNA.

The authors' processing: Reference gene primer amplification in the assay estimated nucleated cell counts. TCRdb's copy holds only in-frame clones and misses some; the assay was immunoSEQ multiplex PCR. That table furnishes V, J and clone size, whereas the DNA furnished D and trimming. In the table there are tens of thousands of clones, approximately 80% of which are singletons. Trimming removed 4 bases at V and 5 bases at J, with 15 bases between. Germline assignment: CDR1 SGHDT and CDR2 YYEEEE. The length of the CDR3 is 14 residues. The chain links TRBV5-6 to TRBJ2-5; D remains unclear. What was sequenced was peripheral blood. This clonotype originated in a man aged 45 to 65 with acute or convalescent COVID-19. In nucleotides, the CDR3 is TGTGCCAGCAGCCAACAGCCCAGATGGGAGACCCAGTACTTC. Translated: CASSQQPRWETQYF.